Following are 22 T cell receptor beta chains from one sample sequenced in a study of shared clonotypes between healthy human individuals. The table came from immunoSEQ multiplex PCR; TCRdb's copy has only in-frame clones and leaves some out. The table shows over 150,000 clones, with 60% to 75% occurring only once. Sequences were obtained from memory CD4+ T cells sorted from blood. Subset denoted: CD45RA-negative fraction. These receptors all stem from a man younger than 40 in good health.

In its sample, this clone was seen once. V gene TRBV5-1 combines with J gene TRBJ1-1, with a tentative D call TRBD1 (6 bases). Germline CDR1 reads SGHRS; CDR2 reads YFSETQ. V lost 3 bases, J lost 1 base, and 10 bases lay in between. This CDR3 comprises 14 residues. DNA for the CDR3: TGCGCCAGCAGCTGGGGGGGACAGAACACTGAAGCTTTCTTT. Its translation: CASSWGGQNTEAFF.

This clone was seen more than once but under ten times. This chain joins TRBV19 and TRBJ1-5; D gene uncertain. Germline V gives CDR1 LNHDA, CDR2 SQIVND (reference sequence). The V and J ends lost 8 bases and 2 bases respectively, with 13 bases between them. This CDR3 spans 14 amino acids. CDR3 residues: CASWELRGNQPQHF. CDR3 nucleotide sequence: TGTGCCAGTTGGGAACTTCGAGGCAATCAGCCCCAGCATTTT.

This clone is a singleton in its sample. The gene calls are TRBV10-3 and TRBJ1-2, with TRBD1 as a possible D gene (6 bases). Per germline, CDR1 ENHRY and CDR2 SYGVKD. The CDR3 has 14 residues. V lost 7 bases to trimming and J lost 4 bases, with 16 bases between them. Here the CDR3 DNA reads TGTGCCATCACCGAGGGGGGGGTTGGCTATGGCTACACCTTC. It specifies CAITEGGVGYGYTF.

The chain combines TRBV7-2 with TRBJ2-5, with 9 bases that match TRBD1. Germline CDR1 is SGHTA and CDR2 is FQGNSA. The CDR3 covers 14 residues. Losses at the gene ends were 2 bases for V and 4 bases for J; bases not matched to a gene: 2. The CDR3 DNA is TGTGCCAGCAGCTTAAAGGACAGGGGAGAGACCCAGTACTTC. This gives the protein CASSLKDRGETQYF.

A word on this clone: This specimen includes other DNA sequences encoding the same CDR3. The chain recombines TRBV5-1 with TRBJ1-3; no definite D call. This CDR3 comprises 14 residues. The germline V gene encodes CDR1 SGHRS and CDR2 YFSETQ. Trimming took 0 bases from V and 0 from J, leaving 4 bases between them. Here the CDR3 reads CASSLVGSGNTIYF. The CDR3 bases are TGCGCCAGCAGCTTGGTAGGCTCTGGAAACACCATATATTTT.

The CDR3 nucleotides read TGTGCCAGTAGTATCTCTGGGGCCAACGTCCTGACTTTC. Its protein is CASSISGANVLTF. V is TRBV19 and J is TRBJ2-6; D unresolved. CDR1 is LNHDA, CDR2 SQIVND, per germline (reference sequence). CDR3 length: 13 residues. The V end was cut by 3 bases, the J end by 0 bases, with 0 bases between.

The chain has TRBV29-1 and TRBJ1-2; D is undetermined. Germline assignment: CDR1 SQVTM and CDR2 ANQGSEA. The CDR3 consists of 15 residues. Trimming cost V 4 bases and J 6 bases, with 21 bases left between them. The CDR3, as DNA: TGCAGCGTTGGAAGTGAGGGTGGGTTTAAGGATGGCTACACCTTC. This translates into CSVGSEGGFKDGYTF.

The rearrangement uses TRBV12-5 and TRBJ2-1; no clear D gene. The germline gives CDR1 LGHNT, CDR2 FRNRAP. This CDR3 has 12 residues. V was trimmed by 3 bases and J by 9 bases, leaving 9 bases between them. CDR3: CASGLMYREQFF. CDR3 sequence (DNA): TGTGCTAGTGGTTTAATGTACCGTGAGCAGTTCTTC.

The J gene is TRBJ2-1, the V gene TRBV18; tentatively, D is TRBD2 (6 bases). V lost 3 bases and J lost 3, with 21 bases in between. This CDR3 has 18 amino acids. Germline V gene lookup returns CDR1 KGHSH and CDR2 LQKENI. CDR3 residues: CASSPEVPGVKGYNEQFF. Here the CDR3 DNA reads TGTGCCAGCTCACCCGAGGTCCCGGGAGTAAAAGGCTACAATGAGCAGTTCTTC.

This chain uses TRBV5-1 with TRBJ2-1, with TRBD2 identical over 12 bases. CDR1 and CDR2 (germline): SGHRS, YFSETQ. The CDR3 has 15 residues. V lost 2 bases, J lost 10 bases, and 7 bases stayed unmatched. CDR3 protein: CASSFDGLAGREQFF. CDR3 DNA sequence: TGCGCCAGCAGCTTTGATGGACTAGCGGGAAGGGAGCAGTTCTTC.

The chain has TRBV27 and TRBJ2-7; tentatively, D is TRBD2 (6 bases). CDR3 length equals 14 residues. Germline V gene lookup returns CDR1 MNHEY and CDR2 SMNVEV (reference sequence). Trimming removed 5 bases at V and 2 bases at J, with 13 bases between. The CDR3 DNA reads TGTGCCAGCAGTACCTGGACTAAAACCTACGAGCAGTACTTC. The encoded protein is CASSTWTKTYEQYF.

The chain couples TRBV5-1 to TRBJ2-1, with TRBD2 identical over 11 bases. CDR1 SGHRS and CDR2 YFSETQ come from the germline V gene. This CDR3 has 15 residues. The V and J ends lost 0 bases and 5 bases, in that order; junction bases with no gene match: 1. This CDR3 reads CASSLAGLADNEQFF. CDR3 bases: TGCGCCAGCAGCTTGGCGGGACTAGCGGACAATGAGCAGTTCTTC.

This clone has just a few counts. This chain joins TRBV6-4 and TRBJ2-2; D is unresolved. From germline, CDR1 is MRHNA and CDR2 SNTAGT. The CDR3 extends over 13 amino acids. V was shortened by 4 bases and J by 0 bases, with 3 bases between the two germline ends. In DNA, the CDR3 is TGTGCCAGCAGTGCCACGAACACCGGGGAGCTGTTTTTT. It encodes CASSATNTGELFF.

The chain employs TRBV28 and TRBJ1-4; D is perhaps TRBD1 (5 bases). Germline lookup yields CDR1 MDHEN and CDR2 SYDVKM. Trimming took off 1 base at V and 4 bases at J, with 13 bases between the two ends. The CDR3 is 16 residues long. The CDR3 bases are TGTGCCAGCAGTTTATTGGCAGGGAGGGGTAATGAAAAACTGTTTTTT. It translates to CASSLLAGRGNEKLFF.

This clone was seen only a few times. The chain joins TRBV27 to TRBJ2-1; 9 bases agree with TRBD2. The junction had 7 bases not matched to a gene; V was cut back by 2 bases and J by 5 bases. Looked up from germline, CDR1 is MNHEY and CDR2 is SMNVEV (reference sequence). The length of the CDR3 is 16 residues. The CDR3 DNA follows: TGTGCCAGCAGTTTAATCGGTCTAGCGGGGAACAATGAGCAGTTCTTC. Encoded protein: CASSLIGLAGNNEQFF.

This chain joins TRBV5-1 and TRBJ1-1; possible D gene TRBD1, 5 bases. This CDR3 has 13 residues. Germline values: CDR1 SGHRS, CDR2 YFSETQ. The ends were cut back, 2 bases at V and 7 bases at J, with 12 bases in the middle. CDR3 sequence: CASSFGGEIEAFF. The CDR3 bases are TGCGCCAGCAGCTTCGGAGGGGAAATTGAAGCTTTCTTT. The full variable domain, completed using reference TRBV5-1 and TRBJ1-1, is KAGVTQTPRYLIKTRGQQVTLSCSPISGHRSVSWYQQTPGQGLQFLFEYFSETQRNKGNFPGRFSGRQFSNSRSEMNVSTLELGDSALYLCASSFGGEIEAFFGQGTRLTVV.

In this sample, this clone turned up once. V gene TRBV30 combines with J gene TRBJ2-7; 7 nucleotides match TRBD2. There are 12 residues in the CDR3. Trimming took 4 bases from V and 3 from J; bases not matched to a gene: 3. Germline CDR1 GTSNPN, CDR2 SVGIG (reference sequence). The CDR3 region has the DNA TGTGCCTGGACTAGCGGAAACTACGAGCAGTACTTC. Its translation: CAWTSGNYEQYF.

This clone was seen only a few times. CDR3 nucleotide sequence: TGCAGTGTCCCGTCCCGGAATGAGCAGTTCTTC. Encoded protein: CSVPSRNEQFF. The chain employs TRBV20-1 and TRBJ2-1; no definite D call. With 7 bases removed from V and 7 bases from J, the gap between germline ends came to 11 bases. Germline CDR1 DFQATT, CDR2 SNEGSKA (reference sequence). This CDR3 has 11 amino acids.

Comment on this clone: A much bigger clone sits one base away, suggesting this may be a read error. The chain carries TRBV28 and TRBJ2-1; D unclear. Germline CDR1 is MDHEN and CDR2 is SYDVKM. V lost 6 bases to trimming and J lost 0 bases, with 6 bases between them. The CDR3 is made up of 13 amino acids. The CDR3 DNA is TGTGCCAGCAGCCCGAGCTCCTACAATGAGCAGTTCTTC. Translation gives CASSPSSYNEQFF.

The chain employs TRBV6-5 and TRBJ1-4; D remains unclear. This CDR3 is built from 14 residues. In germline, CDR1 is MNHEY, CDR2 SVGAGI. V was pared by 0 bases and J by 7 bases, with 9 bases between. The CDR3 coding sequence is TGTGCCAGCAGTTACTCGAGTCTGGGTGAAAAACTGTTTTTT. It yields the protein CASSYSSLGEKLFF.

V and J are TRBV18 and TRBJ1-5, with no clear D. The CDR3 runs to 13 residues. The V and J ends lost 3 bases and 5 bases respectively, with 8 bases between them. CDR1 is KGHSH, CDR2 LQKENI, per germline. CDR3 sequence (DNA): TGTGCCAGCTCACCGGCGACATATCAGCCCCAGCATTTT. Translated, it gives CASSPATYQPQHF. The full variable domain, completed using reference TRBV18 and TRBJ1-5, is NAGVMQNPRHLVRRRGQEARLRCSPMKGHSHVYWYRQLPEEGLKFMVYLQKENIIDESGMPKERFSAEFPKEGPSILRIQQVVRGDSAAYFCASSPATYQPQHFGDGTRLSIL.

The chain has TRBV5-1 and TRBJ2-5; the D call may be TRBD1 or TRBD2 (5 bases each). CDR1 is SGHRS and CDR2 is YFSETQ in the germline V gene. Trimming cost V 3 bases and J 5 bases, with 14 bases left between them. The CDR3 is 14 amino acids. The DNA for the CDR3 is TGCGCCAGCAGCTCGCAGGGTTCGGGGGAGACCCAGTACTTC. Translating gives CASSSQGSGETQYF. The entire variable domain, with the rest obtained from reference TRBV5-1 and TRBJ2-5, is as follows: KAGVTQTPRYLIKTRGQQVTLSCSPISGHRSVSWYQQTPGQGLQFLFEYFSETQRNKGNFPGRFSGRQFSNSRSEMNVSTLELGDSALYLCASSSQGSGETQYFGPGTRLLVL.